Reported below is one TCR beta chain. What it binds is not known. These data originate in a study of T cells in narcolepsy. Across the whole study: Healthy controls were enrolled alongside patients with narcolepsy type 1 or type 2.

This CDR3 is built from 17 residues. Repertoires were generated with immunoSEQ multiplex PCR, while TCRdb's copy carries only in-frame clones and drops some. The data contain approximately 25,000 clones, about 89% of them singletons. Findings and caveats of the study: Same-patient CSF and blood CD4+ T cell clonotypes included HCRT-specific and TRIB2-specific autoreactive ones. No autoreactive T cell clone sequences appeared in some memory CD4+ repertoires. Reportedly, autoreactive clonotypes were serially detected in patients' blood but not controls'.

The receptor was derived from a human donor with narcolepsy. V gene TRBV21-1 combines with J gene TRBJ1-6. TRBV21-1 is a pseudogene locus. The sample comprised CD45RA- memory CD4+ T cells from PBMCs. Here the CDR3 DNA reads TGTGCCAGCAGCAAAGGGATAAGTCACCGATTTAATTCACCCCTCCACTTT. It codes for CASSKGISHRFNSPLHF.